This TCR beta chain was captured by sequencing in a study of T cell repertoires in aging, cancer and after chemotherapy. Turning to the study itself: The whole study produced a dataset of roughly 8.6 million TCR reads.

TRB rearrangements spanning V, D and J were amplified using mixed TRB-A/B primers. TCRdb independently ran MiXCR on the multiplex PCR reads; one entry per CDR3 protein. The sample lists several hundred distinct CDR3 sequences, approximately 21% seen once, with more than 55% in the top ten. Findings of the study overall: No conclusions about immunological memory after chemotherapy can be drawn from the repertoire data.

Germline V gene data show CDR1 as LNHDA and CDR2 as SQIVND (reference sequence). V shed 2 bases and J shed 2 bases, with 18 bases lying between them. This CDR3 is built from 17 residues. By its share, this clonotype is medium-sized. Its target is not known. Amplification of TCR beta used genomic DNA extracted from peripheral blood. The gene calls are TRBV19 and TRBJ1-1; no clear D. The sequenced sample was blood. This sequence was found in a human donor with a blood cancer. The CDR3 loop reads CASSIKILGGSNTEAFF. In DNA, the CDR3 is TGTGCCAGTAGTATAAAGATATTGGGCGGCTCCAACACTGAAGCTTTCTTT.